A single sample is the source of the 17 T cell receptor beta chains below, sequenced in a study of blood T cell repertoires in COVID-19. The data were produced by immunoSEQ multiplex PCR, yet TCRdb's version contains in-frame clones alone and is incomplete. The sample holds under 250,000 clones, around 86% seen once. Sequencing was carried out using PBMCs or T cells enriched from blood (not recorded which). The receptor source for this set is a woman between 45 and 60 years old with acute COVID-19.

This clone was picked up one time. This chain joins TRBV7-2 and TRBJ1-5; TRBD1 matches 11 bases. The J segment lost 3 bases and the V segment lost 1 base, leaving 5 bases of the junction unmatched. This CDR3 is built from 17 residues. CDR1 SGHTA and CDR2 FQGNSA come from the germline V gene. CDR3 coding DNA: TGTGCCAGCAGCTTAGTCGGGACAGGGGGGTCCAATCAGCCCCAGCATTTT. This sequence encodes CASSLVGTGGSNQPQHF.

This chain's CDR3 is CSADRLNTEAFF. As DNA, the CDR3 is TGCAGCGCCGACAGGCTGAACACTGAAGCTTTCTTT. The V and J genes are TRBV29-1 and TRBJ1-1, with D tentatively TRBD1 (6 bases). The CDR3 is made up of 12 amino acids. The germline CDR1 and CDR2 sequences are SQVTM and ANQGSEA. V gave up 7 bases and J gave up 0 bases, with 9 bases separating them.

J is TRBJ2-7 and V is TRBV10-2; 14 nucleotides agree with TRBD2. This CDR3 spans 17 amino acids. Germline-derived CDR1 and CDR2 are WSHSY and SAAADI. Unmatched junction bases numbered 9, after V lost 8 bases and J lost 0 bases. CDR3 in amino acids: CASLGLAGERSSYEQYF. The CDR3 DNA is TGCGCCAGCCTGGGACTAGCGGGAGAACGCTCCTCCTACGAGCAGTACTTC.

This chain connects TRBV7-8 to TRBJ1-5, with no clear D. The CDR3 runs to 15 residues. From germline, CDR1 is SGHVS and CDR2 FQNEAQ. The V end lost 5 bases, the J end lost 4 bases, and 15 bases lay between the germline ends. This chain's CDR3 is CASSPPGILNQPQHF. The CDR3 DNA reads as TGTGCCAGCAGCCCGCCCGGGATCCTAAATCAGCCCCAGCATTTT. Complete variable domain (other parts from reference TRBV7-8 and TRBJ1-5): GAGVSQSPRYKVAKRGQDVALRCDPISGHVSLFWYQQALGQGPEFLTYFQNEAQLDKSGLPSDRFFAERPEGSVSTLKIQRTQQEDSAVYLCASSPPGILNQPQHFGDGTRLSIL.

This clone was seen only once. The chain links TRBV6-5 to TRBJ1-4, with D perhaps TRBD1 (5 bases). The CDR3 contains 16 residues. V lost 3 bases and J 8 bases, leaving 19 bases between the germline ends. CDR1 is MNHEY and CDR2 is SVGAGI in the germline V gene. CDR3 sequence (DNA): TGTGCCAGCAGTTATATGGAAAGGACAAGTACGGAAAAACTGTTTTTT. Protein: CASSYMERTSTEKLFF.

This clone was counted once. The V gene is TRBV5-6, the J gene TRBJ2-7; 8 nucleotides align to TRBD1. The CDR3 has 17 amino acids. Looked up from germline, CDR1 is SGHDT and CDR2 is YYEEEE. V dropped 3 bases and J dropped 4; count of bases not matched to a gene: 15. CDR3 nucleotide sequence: TGTGCCAGCAGCTCGATCGTGGGACAGGACGGGTTTTACGAGCAGTACTTC. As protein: CASSSIVGQDGFYEQYF.

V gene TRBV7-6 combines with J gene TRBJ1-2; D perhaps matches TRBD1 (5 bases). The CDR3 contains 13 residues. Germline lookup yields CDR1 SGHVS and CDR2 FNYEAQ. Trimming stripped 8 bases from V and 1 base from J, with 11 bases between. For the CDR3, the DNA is TGTGCCAGCGGTGTGGGGCTTAACTATGGCTACACCTTC. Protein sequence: CASGVGLNYGYTF.

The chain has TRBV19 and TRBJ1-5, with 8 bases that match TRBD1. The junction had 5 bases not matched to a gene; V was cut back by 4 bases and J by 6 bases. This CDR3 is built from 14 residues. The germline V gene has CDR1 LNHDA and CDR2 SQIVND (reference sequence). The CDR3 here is CASSTTGGAQPQHF. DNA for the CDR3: TGTGCCAGTAGTACTACAGGGGGGGCTCAGCCCCAGCATTTT.

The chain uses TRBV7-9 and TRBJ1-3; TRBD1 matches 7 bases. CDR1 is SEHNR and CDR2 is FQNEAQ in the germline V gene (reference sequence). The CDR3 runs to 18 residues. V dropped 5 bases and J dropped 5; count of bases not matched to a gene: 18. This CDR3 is CASSLDRVRLVGRNTIYF. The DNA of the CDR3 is TGTGCCAGCAGCCTTGACAGGGTCCGCCTTGTGGGTAGAAACACCATATATTTT. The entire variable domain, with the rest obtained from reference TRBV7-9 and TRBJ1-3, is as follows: DTGVSQNPRHKITKRGQNVTFRCDPISEHNRLYWYRQTLGQGPEFLTYFQNEAQLEKSRLLSDRFSAERPKGSFSTLEIQRTEQGDSAMYLCASSLDRVRLVGRNTIYFGEGSWLTVV.

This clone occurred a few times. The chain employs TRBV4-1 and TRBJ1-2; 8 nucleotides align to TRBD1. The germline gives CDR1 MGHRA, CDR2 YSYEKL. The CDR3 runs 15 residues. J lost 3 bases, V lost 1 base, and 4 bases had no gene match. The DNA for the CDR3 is TGCGCCAGCAGCCAAGTCGTGACAGGGGACTATGGCTACACCTTC. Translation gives CASSQVVTGDYGYTF.

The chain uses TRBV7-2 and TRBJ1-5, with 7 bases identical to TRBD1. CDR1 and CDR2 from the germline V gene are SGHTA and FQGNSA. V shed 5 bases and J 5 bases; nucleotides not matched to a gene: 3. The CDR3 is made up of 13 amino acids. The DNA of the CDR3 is TGTGCCAGCAGCGAGGGGGCGCATCAGCCCCAGCATTTT. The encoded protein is CASSEGAHQPQHF.

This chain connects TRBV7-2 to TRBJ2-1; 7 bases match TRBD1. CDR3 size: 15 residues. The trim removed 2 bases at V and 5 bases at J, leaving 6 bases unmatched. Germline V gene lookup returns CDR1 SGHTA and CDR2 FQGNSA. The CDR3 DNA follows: TGTGCCAGCAGCTTATCGACAGGGCGCCACAATGAGCAGTTCTTC. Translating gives CASSLSTGRHNEQFF.

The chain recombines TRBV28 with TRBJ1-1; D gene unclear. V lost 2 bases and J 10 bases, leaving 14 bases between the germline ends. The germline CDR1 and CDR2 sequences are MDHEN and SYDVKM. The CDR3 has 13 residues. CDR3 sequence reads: CASSLHSTPLAFF. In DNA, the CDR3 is TGTGCCAGCAGTTTACACAGTACTCCTCTAGCTTTCTTT.

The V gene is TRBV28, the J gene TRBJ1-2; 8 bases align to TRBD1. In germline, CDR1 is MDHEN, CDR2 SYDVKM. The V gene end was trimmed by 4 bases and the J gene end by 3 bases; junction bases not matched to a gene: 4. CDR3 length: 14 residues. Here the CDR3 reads CASSSRTGHYGYTF. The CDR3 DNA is TGTGCCAGCAGTTCTCGGACAGGGCACTATGGCTACACCTTC.

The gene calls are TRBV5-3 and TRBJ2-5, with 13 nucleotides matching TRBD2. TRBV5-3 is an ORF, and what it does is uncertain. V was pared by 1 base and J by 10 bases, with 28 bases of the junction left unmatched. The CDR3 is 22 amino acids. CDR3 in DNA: TGTGCCAGAAGCTTGAGCCTTCGACTAGCGGGAGGTGGGGGCACCGAGAGGGTCGACCAGTACTTC. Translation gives CARSLSLRLAGGGGTERVDQYF.

The DNA for the CDR3 is TGTGCCAGCAGCTTCCAGACGCTTTCGGGAGCTTTCTTT. As protein: CASSFQTLSGAFF. The chain couples TRBV11-1 to TRBJ1-1; no reliable D call. CDR1 is SGHAT and CDR2 is FQDESV in the germline V gene (reference sequence). Trimming pared 3 bases from V and 10 bases from J, leaving 15 bases between. CDR3 size: 13 residues.

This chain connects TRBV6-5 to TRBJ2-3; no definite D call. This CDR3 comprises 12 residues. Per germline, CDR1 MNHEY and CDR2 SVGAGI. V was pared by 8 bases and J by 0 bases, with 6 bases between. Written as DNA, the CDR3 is TGTGCCAGCGGCATTAGCACAGATACGCAGTATTTT. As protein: CASGISTDTQYF.